Listed below are T cell receptor beta chains from one sample, sequenced in a study of cytomegalovirus exposure and HLA in healthy donors. Profiling relied on immunoSEQ multiplex PCR, and the TCRdb table lists in-frame clones only, not all of them. The sample has approximately 140,000 clones, about three quarters seen once. The material sequenced was PBMCs. Receptor source: a middle-aged man in good health and CMV-seropositive. Both conserved end residues are trimmed from each CDR3. Each record gives: J gene, V gene, CDR3 protein.

TRBJ1-5,TRBV18,ASSPDRETGNQPQH
TRBJ1-1,TRBV30,AWGGIGSEAF
TRBJ2-1,TRBV28,ASSSQSGGGYNEQF
TRBJ1-1,TRBV5-1,ASSPREGGNTEAF
TRBJ1-5,TRBV28,ASSDTTGKASNQPQH
TRBJ2-5,TRBV28,ASSFQGAETQY
TRBJ2-3,TRBV7-9,SSRYRGDTQY
TRBJ1-2,TRBV6-1,ASSKWDSEGYT
TRBJ2-1,TRBV19,ASGNVAGAWYNEQF
TRBJ2-6,TRBV27,ASSLRASGRSGANVLT
TRBJ1-1,TRBV7-3,ASSSGGHTEAF
TRBJ1-2,TRBV11-3,ASSLGQGGYT
TRBJ2-3,TRBV10-3,AISGNSEADTQY
TRBJ1-5,TRBV19,ASSIWWERTLGQPQH
TRBJ1-4,TRBV5-1,ASSPGTGLNEKLF
TRBJ2-5,TRBV5-6,ASSLGDRGLQETQY
TRBJ1-3,TRBV7-9,AGGRTSHNTIY
TRBJ2-1,TRBV5-1,ASSLVAGGRNEQF
TRBJ1-1,TRBV19,ASSDPGRGVHTEAF
TRBJ1-5,TRBV25-1,ANRPGQGTYNQPQH
TRBJ1-2,TRBV6-4,ASSDKTPGQGIGGYT
TRBJ1-5,TRBV2,ASSGGRASQPQH
-,TRBV5-3,ARPPGAGGIHEQY
TRBJ1-5,TRBV4-3,ASSQDDGSNQPQH
TRBJ1-4,TRBV6-1,ASSESLLGLNEKLF
TRBJ2-5,TRBV7-7,ASSLGMGAGSETQY
TRBJ2-3,TRBV7-2,ASSLDGGGLAGGLDTQY
TRBJ2-7,TRBV27,ASSYGLNYEQY
TRBJ2-1,TRBV27,ASSLSLNEQF
TRBJ2-1,TRBV7-9,ASSLEGDRQF
TRBJ1-1,TRBV27,ASNQGAMNTEAF
TRBJ1-2,TRBV6-6,ASRPSGQQNYGYT
TRBJ2-5,TRBV27,ASRQVAQETQY
TRBJ2-1,TRBV5-1,ASSLGVSRDYNEQF
TRBJ2-4,TRBV28,ASSPGLAAKNIQY
TRBJ2-1,TRBV11-3,ASSLFAGPNNEQF
TRBJ2-1,TRBV19,ASAGDSYNEQF
TRBJ2-7,TRBV5-1,ASSLGRMEVYEQY
TRBJ2-2,TRBV4-1,ASSRTSGISNTGELF
TRBJ2-7,TRBV28,ATRGFVEQY
TRBJ2-1,TRBV5-1,ASTGLAGGSEQF
TRBJ1-2,TRBV28,ASSFSLHKQGAGYGYT